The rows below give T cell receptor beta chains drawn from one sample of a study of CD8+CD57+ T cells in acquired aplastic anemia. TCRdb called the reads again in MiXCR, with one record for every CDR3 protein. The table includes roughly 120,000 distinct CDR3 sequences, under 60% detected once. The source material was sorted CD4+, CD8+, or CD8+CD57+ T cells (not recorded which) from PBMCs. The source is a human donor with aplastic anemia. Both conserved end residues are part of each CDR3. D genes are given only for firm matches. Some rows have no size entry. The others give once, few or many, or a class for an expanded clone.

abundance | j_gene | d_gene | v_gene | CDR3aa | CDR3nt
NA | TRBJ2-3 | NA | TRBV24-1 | CATSDSIHPSRMQYF | TGTGCCACCAGTGACTCAATCCACCCTAGCCGCATGCAGTATTTT
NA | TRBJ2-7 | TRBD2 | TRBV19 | CGTSGGRADEQYF | TGTGGGACTAGCGGGGGGCGGGCCGACGAGCAGTACTTC
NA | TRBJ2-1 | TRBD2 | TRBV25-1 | CASSGASGPPNEQFF | TGTGCCAGCAGTGGGGCTAGCGGGCCTCCCAATGAGCAGTTCTTC
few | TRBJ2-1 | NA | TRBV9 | CASSANNEQFF | TGTGCCAGCAGCGCCAACAATGAGCAGTTCTTC
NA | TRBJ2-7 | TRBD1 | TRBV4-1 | CASSQDWTGPGYEQYF | TGCGCCAGCAGCCAAGACTGGACAGGACCGGGCTACGAGCAGTACTTC
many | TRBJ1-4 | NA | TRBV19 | CASSDQGYNEKLFF | TGTGCCAGTAGTGACCAGGGATATAATGAAAAACTGTTTTTT
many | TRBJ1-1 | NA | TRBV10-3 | CAITNDRENTEAFF | TGTGCCATCACCAATGACAGAGAAAACACTGAAGCTTTCTTT
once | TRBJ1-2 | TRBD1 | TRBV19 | CASSAREGARYGYTF | TGTGCCAGTAGCGCGAGGGAGGGGGCAAGGTATGGCTACACCTTC
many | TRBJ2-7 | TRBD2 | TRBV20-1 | CSARGAGGTYEQYF | TGCAGTGCTAGGGGAGCGGGGGGAACCTACGAGCAGTACTTC
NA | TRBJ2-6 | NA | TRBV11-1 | CASGRGSGANVLTF | TGTGCCAGTGGCAGGGGCTCTGGGGCCAACGTCCTGACTTTC
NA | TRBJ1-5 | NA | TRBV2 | CASSDRTINQPQHF | TGTGCCAGCAGTGACAGGACGATCAATCAGCCCCAGCATTTT
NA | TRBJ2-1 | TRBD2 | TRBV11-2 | CASSRLAGGAAGNEQFF | TGTGCCAGCAGCAGACTAGCGGGGGGTGCAGCGGGCAATGAGCAGTTCTTC
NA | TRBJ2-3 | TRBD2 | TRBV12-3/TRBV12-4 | CASSFPGLAGTLPNTDTQYF | TGTGCCAGCAGTTTCCCGGGACTAGCGGGGACCCTTCCAAACACAGATACGCAGTATTTT
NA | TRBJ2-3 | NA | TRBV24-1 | CATSGSTDTQYF | TGTGCCACCAGTGGAAGCACAGATACGCAGTATTTT
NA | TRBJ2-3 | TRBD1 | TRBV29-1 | CSVGQHTDTQYF | TGCAGCGTGGGACAGCACACAGATACGCAGTATTTT